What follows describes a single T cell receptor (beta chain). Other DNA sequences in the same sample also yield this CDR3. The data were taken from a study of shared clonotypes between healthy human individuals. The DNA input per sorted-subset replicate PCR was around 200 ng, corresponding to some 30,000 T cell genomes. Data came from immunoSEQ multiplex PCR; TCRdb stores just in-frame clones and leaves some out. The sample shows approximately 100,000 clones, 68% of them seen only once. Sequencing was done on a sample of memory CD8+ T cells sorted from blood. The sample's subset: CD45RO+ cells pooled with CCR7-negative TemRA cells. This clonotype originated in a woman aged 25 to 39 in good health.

The CDR3 region has the DNA TGCGCCAGCAGCTTAGACTCACACTCCTACAATGAGCAGTTCTTC. Its translation is CASSLDSHSYNEQFF. The V and J genes are TRBV5-1 and TRBJ2-1, with D hard to call. Trimming stripped 2 bases from V and 0 bases from J, with 9 bases between. CDR3 length: 15 residues. The germline V gene has CDR1 SGHRS and CDR2 YFSETQ.